These 10 T cell receptor beta chains came from one sample sequenced in a study of OX40 agonist ivuxolimab in advanced cancers. Profiling relied on immunoSEQ multiplex PCR, and the TCRdb table lists in-frame clones only, not all of them. This repertoire shows more than 45,000 clones, approximately 80% found once; its top ten account for 2% to 2.5%. Sequences were derived from CD4+ or CD8+ T cells sorted from blood, sampled in a trial of the OX40 agonist ivuxolimab. These receptors came from an adult with an advanced solid tumor such as melanoma, head and neck, liver or kidney cancer.

The chain employs TRBV5-1 and TRBJ2-2; the D gene is possibly TRBD2 (6 bases). V was pared by 1 base and J by 0 bases, with 13 bases between. CDR3 length: 17 residues. The germline CDR1 and CDR2 sequences are SGHRS and YFSETQ. CDR3: CASSLRPAGTNTGELFF. The CDR3 region has the DNA TGCGCCAGCAGCTTGAGGCCAGCGGGTACGAACACCGGGGAGCTGTTTTTT. Together with reference TRBV5-1 and TRBJ2-2, the CDR3 gives the full variable domain: KAGVTQTPRYLIKTRGQQVTLSCSPISGHRSVSWYQQTPGQGLQFLFEYFSETQRNKGNFPGRFSGRQFSNSRSEMNVSTLELGDSALYLCASSLRPAGTNTGELFFGEGSRLTVL.

This chain uses TRBV7-3 with TRBJ1-2, with D unclear. The CDR3 length is 14 residues. Trimming shortened V by 5 bases and J by 4 bases, and 14 bases separated the two germline ends. Germline CDR1 is SGHTA and CDR2 is FQGTGA. This CDR3 reads CASSPGPSGYGYTF. CDR3 nucleotide sequence: TGTGCCAGCAGCCCGGGTCCTAGTGGCTATGGCTACACCTTC.

V usage is TRBV5-1 and J usage is TRBJ1-5, with 7 bases identical to TRBD1. Germline assignment: CDR1 SGHRS and CDR2 YFSETQ. The J segment lost 5 bases and the V segment lost 0 bases, leaving 2 bases of the junction unmatched. This CDR3 comprises 14 residues. The CDR3 spells CASSLEGTDQPQHF. CDR3 bases: TGCGCCAGCAGCTTGGAGGGGACAGATCAGCCCCAGCATTTT.

V is TRBV18 and J is TRBJ2-1; D unresolved. Germline V CDR1 and CDR2: KGHSH, LQKENI. The V gene lost 1 base and the J gene lost 4 bases, with 5 bases spanning the gap. This CDR3 is 13 amino acids long. CDR3 nucleotides: TGTGCCAGCTCACCACGGATTTACAATGAGCAGTTCTTC. This encodes CASSPRIYNEQFF.

In this sample, this clone is medium-sized. The chain couples TRBV2 to TRBJ1-3, with a tentative D call TRBD1 (5 bases). The germline gives CDR1 SNHLY, CDR2 FYNNEI. This CDR3 is built from 13 residues. V gave up 7 bases and J gave up 1 base, with 8 bases separating them. The CDR3 sequence: CASTRDSGNTIYF. CDR3 sequence (DNA): TGTGCCAGCACCAGGGATTCTGGAAACACCATATATTTT.

The V call is TRBV5-1, the J call TRBJ1-1; 7 nucleotides line up with TRBD1. The CDR3 has 13 amino acids. Per germline, CDR1 SGHRS and CDR2 YFSETQ. The ends lost 5 bases at V and 5 bases at J; junction bases unmatched: 6. The CDR3 DNA is TGCGCCAGCAGGAGACAGGGCGGGACTGAAGCTTTCTTT. Protein: CASRRQGGTEAFF.

By frequency in the sample, this clone is medium-sized. V is TRBV5-1 and J is TRBJ1-2; a possible D gene is TRBD1 (5 bases). This CDR3 contains 16 residues. V gave up 4 bases and J gave up 2 bases, with 18 bases separating them. Germline V gene lookup returns CDR1 SGHRS and CDR2 YFSETQ. DNA of the CDR3: TGCGCCAGCAGCCACACCACCGGGGGAGGAAACTATGGCTACACCTTC. Translation: CASSHTTGGGNYGYTF.

The V and J genes are TRBV15 and TRBJ1-5; 7 nucleotides agree with TRBD1. The CDR3 has 15 amino acids. The ends lost 3 bases at V and 3 bases at J; junction bases unmatched: 5. Per germline, CDR1 LNHNV and CDR2 YYDKDF (reference sequence). The CDR3 DNA reads as TGTGCCACCAGCAGCCCGGAGGGGGCCAATCAGCCCCAGCATTTT. Protein sequence: CATSSPEGANQPQHF.

The chain has TRBV6-1 and TRBJ2-7, with 7 positions matching TRBD1. This CDR3 spans 14 amino acids. V lost 7 bases, J lost 2 bases, and 8 bases stayed unmatched. Germline lookup yields CDR1 MNHNS and CDR2 SASEGT. CDR3 protein: CASKVRQGPYEQYF. The CDR3 DNA reads as TGTGCCAGCAAGGTTCGACAGGGACCCTACGAGCAGTACTTC.

This chain uses TRBV18 with TRBJ1-4; D unresolved. Germline CDR1 reads KGHSH; CDR2 reads LQKENI. V lost 5 bases and J lost 5, with 9 bases in between. This CDR3 region has 13 residues. CDR3 DNA: TGTGCCAGCTCAAACGGGGAGAATGAAAAACTGTTTTTT. Residues: CASSNGENEKLFF. The full variable domain, its missing parts supplied by reference TRBV18 and TRBJ1-4, is NAGVMQNPRHLVRRRGQEARLRCSPMKGHSHVYWYRQLPEEGLKFMVYLQKENIIDESGMPKERFSAEFPKEGPSILRIQQVVRGDSAAYFCASSNGENEKLFFGSGTQLSVL.